This TCR beta chain was captured in a study of T-cell reconstitution after alpha-beta-depleted transplantation in children. Overall study findings and caveats: Several hundred rapidly expanded clones from non-depleted graft cells reportedly supplied alpha-beta T cells about two months post-transplant. Once a year had passed after transplant, T-cell counts and diversity came mostly from newly produced T cells.

Germline V gene data show CDR1 as MDHEN and CDR2 as SYDVKM. The CDR3 runs 14 residues. V was pared by 4 bases and J by 5 bases, with 14 bases between. This clonotype was seen ten or more times. Its antigen remains unidentified. The authors prepared the TCRbeta library with unique molecular identifiers. MiXCR, applied by TCRdb to the PCR reads, yields one record per CDR3 protein. The sample consists of about 300,000 distinct CDR3 sequences, around 7.3% of them appearing once. Here the sequenced sample was peripheral blood, taken 360 days after TCRalphabeta/CD19-depleted stem cell transplant. The source of this sequence is a female patient between 2 and 10 years old who had a stem cell transplant for Fanconi anemia, so the T cells may come from the graft donor. The V call is TRBV28, the J call TRBJ1-2; D is undetermined. CDR3 protein: CASSSPSMEYGYTF. Written as DNA, the CDR3 is TGTGCCAGCAGTTCCCCTTCGATGGAGTATGGCTACACCTTC.